The 27 T cell receptor beta chains reported below all come from one sample, sequenced in a study of blood T cell repertoires in COVID-19. Assay: immunoSEQ multiplex PCR; the TCRdb copy retains only in-frame clones and omits some. The table has approximately 530,000 clones, approximately 88% seen once. Sequencing used peripheral blood. The receptors come from a woman aged 45-60 years with COVID-19, enrolled during active disease.

The chain is built from TRBV9 and TRBJ2-2; possibly TRBD1 for D (6 bases). Per the germline V gene, CDR1 is SGDLS and CDR2 is YYNGEE. The CDR3 runs 16 residues. The V and J ends lost 0 bases and 3 bases respectively, with 12 bases between them. The CDR3 spells CASSVVRDIHTGELFF. The CDR3 DNA reads TGTGCCAGCAGCGTAGTCCGGGACATTCACACCGGGGAGCTGTTTTTT.

This clone was seen just once. This sequence joins TRBV15 and TRBJ1-4, with a tentative D call TRBD1 (5 bases). V lost 0 bases, J lost 8 bases, and 13 bases lay in between. The germline gives CDR1 LNHNV, CDR2 YYDKDF (reference sequence). The CDR3 is made up of 15 amino acids. DNA for the CDR3: TGTGCCACCAGCAGAGAACACCAAGGGGTGGAAAAACTGTTTTTT. It translates to CATSREHQGVEKLFF.

This clone has just one count. This sample also contains other DNA sequences that code for the same CDR3. The chain uses TRBV5-4 and TRBJ1-5; D remains unclear. Germline CDR1 reads SGHNT; CDR2 reads YYREEE (reference sequence). CDR3 size: 13 residues. Trimming took 4 bases from V and 6 from J, leaving 11 bases between them. CDR3 amino acids: CASSLGGLQPQHF. The CDR3 DNA reads as TGTGCCAGCAGCCTGGGCGGGCTTCAGCCCCAGCATTTT. Filled out from reference TRBV5-4 and TRBJ1-5, the complete variable domain reads ETGVTQSPTHLIKTRGQQVTLRCSSQSGHNTVSWYQQALGQGPQFIFQYYREEENGRGNFPPRFSGLQFPNYSSELNVNALELDDSALYLCASSLGGLQPQHFGDGTRLSIL.

The chain employs TRBV28 and TRBJ1-3; D unclear. V lost 6 bases, J lost 0 bases, and 9 bases lay in between. The CDR3 runs 14 residues. The germline V gene encodes CDR1 MDHEN and CDR2 SYDVKM. CDR3 sequence: CASSARGSGNTIYF. In DNA, the CDR3 is TGTGCCAGCAGCGCCCGGGGCTCTGGAAACACCATATATTTT.

The chain uses TRBV19 and TRBJ2-1; 14 bases align to TRBD2. Germline CDR1 is LNHDA and CDR2 is SQIVND (reference sequence). The CDR3 consists of 16 residues. After removal of 5 bases from V and 8 bases from J, the junction contained 8 bases not matched to a gene. CDR3 DNA sequence: TGTGCCAGTAGTGAAGGGACTAGCGGGGGCTTTTATGAGCAGTTCTTC. This translates into CASSEGTSGGFYEQFF.

This chain uses TRBV5-6 with TRBJ1-2, with 7 bases fitting TRBD1. This CDR3 has 12 amino acids. The J segment lost 9 bases and the V segment lost 2 bases, leaving 4 bases of the junction unmatched. Germline V gene sequence: CDR1 SGHDT, CDR2 YYEEEE. The CDR3 loop is CASSFAGGSYTF. The CDR3 nucleotides are TGTGCCAGCAGCTTCGCAGGGGGTAGCTACACCTTC.

The chain uses TRBV6-6 and TRBJ1-1; D is uncertain. CDR1 is MNHNY, CDR2 SVGAGI, per germline (reference sequence). The V gene lost 3 bases and the J gene lost 3 bases, with 14 bases spanning the gap. The CDR3 has 15 residues. The CDR3 region is CASSYAPGWDTEAFF. CDR3 in DNA: TGTGCCAGCAGTTATGCGCCAGGCTGGGACACTGAAGCTTTCTTT.

The sample holds one count of this clone. The chain couples TRBV6-5 to TRBJ2-7; a weak D match, TRBD2 (5 bases). The CDR3 contains 12 residues. V was trimmed by 6 bases and J by 2 bases, leaving 8 bases between them. Per germline, CDR1 MNHEY and CDR2 SVGAGI. The DNA for the CDR3 is TGTGCCAGCAGGGGAGCCGCCTACGAGCAGTACTTC. As protein: CASRGAAYEQYF.

Many counts were recorded for this clone. The gene calls are TRBV28 and TRBJ1-2, with a tentative D call TRBD1 (6 bases). This CDR3 is 14 amino acids long. Germline V gene lookup returns CDR1 MDHEN and CDR2 SYDVKM. The V end lost 3 bases, the J end lost 5 bases, and 13 bases lay between the germline ends. The CDR3, as DNA: TGTGCCAGCAGTTTTCCGACAGGACTTTATGGCTACACCTTC. Translated: CASSFPTGLYGYTF.

The rearrangement joins TRBV5-1 to TRBJ2-5; 10 nucleotides line up with TRBD2. There are 16 residues in the CDR3. V lost 1 base and J lost 3; bases outside the gene matches: 6. Germline CDR1 SGHRS, CDR2 YFSETQ. The CDR3 nucleotides read TGCGCCAGCAGCTTGAATAGCGGGGGGCCGGAAGAGACCCAGTACTTC. Amino acids: CASSLNSGGPEETQYF.

The rearrangement joins TRBV20-1 to TRBJ2-1, with 7 bases aligning to TRBD2. CDR3 length: 14 residues. With 3 bases clipped from V and 7 bases from J, the junction kept 9 bases outside the gene matches. Germline lookup yields CDR1 DFQATT and CDR2 SNEGSKA (reference sequence). CDR3 nucleotides: TGCAGTGCTAGTTCGGGACTACTGGGGAATGAGCAGTTCTTC. Protein sequence: CSASSGLLGNEQFF.

The V gene is TRBV6-5, the J gene TRBJ2-1, with 7 bases matching TRBD2. The CDR3 runs 13 residues. Unmatched junction bases numbered 5, after V lost 7 bases and J lost 5 bases. Germline V lookup: CDR1 MNHEY, CDR2 SVGAGI. CDR3 amino acids: CASNRLADNEQFF. The CDR3 nucleotides read TGTGCCAGCAATCGACTAGCAGACAATGAGCAGTTCTTC.

The chain has TRBV5-1 and TRBJ2-3, with 9 bases identical to TRBD2. This CDR3 is built from 17 residues. The germline V gene encodes CDR1 SGHRS and CDR2 YFSETQ. V dropped 0 bases and J dropped 1; count of bases not matched to a gene: 6. The CDR3, as DNA: TGCGCCAGCAGCTTGGCCGGGGGACTAGCCGGCACAGATACGCAGTATTTT. It is translated as CASSLAGGLAGTDTQYF. The complete variable domain, with remaining parts taken from reference TRBV5-1 and TRBJ2-3, reads KAGVTQTPRYLIKTRGQQVTLSCSPISGHRSVSWYQQTPGQGLQFLFEYFSETQRNKGNFPGRFSGRQFSNSRSEMNVSTLELGDSALYLCASSLAGGLAGTDTQYFGPGTRLTVL.

The chain joins TRBV5-6 to TRBJ1-5; TRBD1 might be the D (5 bases). From germline, CDR1 is SGHDT and CDR2 YYEEEE. The V gene lost 1 base and the J gene lost 0 bases, with 14 bases spanning the gap. This CDR3 is 17 amino acids long. CDR3: CASSLRRGLYSNQPQHF. The CDR3 coding sequence is TGTGCCAGCAGCTTGCGGAGGGGCCTATATAGCAATCAGCCCCAGCATTTT.

The V and J genes are TRBV20-1 and TRBJ1-2; tentatively, D is TRBD1 (5 bases). The length of the CDR3 is 10 residues. Germline V gene sequence: CDR1 DFQATT, CDR2 SNEGSKA (reference sequence). Trimming pared 3 bases from V and 8 bases from J, leaving 7 bases between. CDR3 DNA: TGCAGTGCTAGGCAGGGAGGCTACACCTTC. Encoded protein: CSARQGGYTF.

This clone has at least ten counts. The gene calls are TRBV12-3 or TRBV12-4 and TRBJ1-2; 9 bases line up with TRBD1. Germline trimming cut 6 bases from V and 7 bases from J; bases unmatched to any gene: 3. There are 12 residues in the CDR3. The CDR3 spells CASRGQGGGYTF. CDR3 DNA sequence: TGTGCCAGCAGGGGACAGGGAGGTGGCTACACCTTC.

This sequence joins TRBV21-1 and TRBJ1-1; the table's D call of TRBD1 was not tested on the DNA. TRBV21-1 is an annotated pseudogene. The CDR3 runs 10 residues. The CDR3 DNA reads TGTGCCGCCACCAACAGGGAAGCTTTCTTT. This gives the protein CAATNREAFF.

The chain joins TRBV18 to TRBJ1-5; D uncertain. The germline gives CDR1 KGHSH, CDR2 LQKENI. Trimming shortened V by 6 bases and J by 1 base, and 7 bases separated the two germline ends. CDR3 size: 13 residues. The CDR3 coding sequence is TGTGCCAGCTCCCTCGAGAGCAATCAGCCCCAGCATTTT. Translating gives CASSLESNQPQHF.

This rearrangement joins TRBV5-1 to TRBJ1-1; TRBD1 agrees at 11 bases. CDR1 SGHRS and CDR2 YFSETQ come from the germline V gene. The CDR3 is 15 residues long. After removal of 4 bases from V and 3 bases from J, the junction contained 5 bases not matched to a gene. The CDR3 DNA reads TGCGCCAGCAGCCTGGGACAGGGGGTGGACACTGAAGCTTTCTTT. Translating it yields CASSLGQGVDTEAFF.

V usage is TRBV10-3 and J usage is TRBJ2-3; weak D call: TRBD1 (5 bases). Germline-derived CDR1 and CDR2 are ENHRY and SYGVKD. V lost 0 bases to trimming and J lost 6 bases, with 19 bases between them. CDR3 size: 17 residues. The CDR3 sequence: CAISESNTGSKSDTQYF. The CDR3, as DNA: TGTGCCATCAGTGAGTCGAATACAGGCTCCAAAAGTGATACGCAGTATTTT.

This chain connects TRBV6-6 to TRBJ1-5; perhaps TRBD1 as D (6 bases). CDR1 and CDR2 from the germline V gene are MNHNY and SVGAGI (reference sequence). The V end was cut by 2 bases, the J end by 4 bases, with 12 bases between. The length of the CDR3 is 15 residues. The CDR3 is CASSYADSLNQPQHF. The CDR3 bases are TGTGCCAGCAGTTACGCGGACAGCCTTAATCAGCCCCAGCATTTT.

As DNA, the CDR3 is TGTGCCAGCAGTTTAAGACAGGGGCCCTACGAGCAGTACTTC. It codes for CASSLRQGPYEQYF. This chain uses TRBV27 with TRBJ2-7; 8 bases map to TRBD1. The CDR3 loop spans 14 amino acids. CDR1 MNHEY and CDR2 SMNVEV come from the germline V gene (reference sequence). V was pared by 2 bases and J by 2 bases, with 2 bases of the junction left unmatched.

This clone came up once. This chain links TRBV30 with TRBJ1-2, with D unclear. Trimming took off 2 bases at V and 7 bases at J, with 14 bases between the two ends. The germline V gene encodes CDR1 GTSNPN and CDR2 SVGIG (reference sequence). The CDR3 is 13 residues long. The DNA of the CDR3 is TGTGCCTGGAGTCCAATATGGGCAGGTGGCTACACCTTC. Its protein is CAWSPIWAGGYTF.

The gene calls are TRBV5-1 and TRBJ1-6; D gene uncertain. Germline V gene data show CDR1 as SGHRS and CDR2 as YFSETQ. CDR3 length equals 13 residues. V was shortened by 2 bases and J by 6 bases, with 6 bases between the two germline ends. CDR3 region: CASSFATNSPLHF. The CDR3 DNA reads as TGCGCCAGCAGCTTCGCTACTAATTCACCCCTCCACTTT.

The V gene is TRBV19, the J gene TRBJ1-6; 11 bases fit TRBD1. The CDR3 sequence is 21 residues long. V shed 8 bases and J 2 bases; nucleotides not matched to a gene: 20. Germline V CDR1 and CDR2: LNHDA, SQIVND (reference sequence). CDR3 coding DNA: TGTGCCAGTGCCCTACAGCCCGCGGGACAGGGGGTTCCCCCCTATAATTCACCCCTCCACTTT. Translating gives CASALQPAGQGVPPYNSPLHF.

This rearrangement joins TRBV18 to TRBJ2-1; D uncertain. Germline V gives CDR1 KGHSH, CDR2 LQKENI. This CDR3 is 13 amino acids long. The V gene lost 1 base and the J gene lost 9 bases, with 10 bases spanning the gap. This chain's CDR3 is CASSPRQVAEQFF. CDR3 nucleotide sequence: TGTGCCAGCTCACCACGACAAGTGGCTGAGCAGTTCTTC.

This sequence joins TRBV4-1 and TRBJ1-5; D unresolved. The CDR3 has 15 residues. Germline CDR1 reads MGHRA; CDR2 reads YSYEKL. V was clipped by 4 bases and J by 4 bases, with 14 bases between them. The CDR3 loop is CASSRHGWRNQPQHF. The CDR3, as DNA: TGCGCCAGCAGCCGGCACGGGTGGAGGAATCAGCCCCAGCATTTT.